These 22 T cell receptor beta chains were sequenced from one sample in a study of early T cells in non-severe SARS-CoV-2 infection. TCRdb processed the 5' RACE reads anew with MiXCR; each CDR3 protein has one entry. The sample holds 25,000 to 35,000 distinct CDR3 sequences, more than 4.5% seen once. Sequenced input: whole blood. These receptors were taken from an adult who was a healthcare worker with PCR-confirmed SARS-CoV-2 infection or an uninfected control (not recorded which).

In this sample, this clonotype turned up many times. CDR3 sequence reads: CSARDRTHRSTGELFF. The CDR3 nucleotides are TGCAGTGCTAGAGACAGGACTCACCGATCCACCGGGGAGCTGTTTTTT. V and J are TRBV20-1 and TRBJ2-2, with D possibly being TRBD2 (5 bases). CDR1 and CDR2 (germline): DFQATT, SNEGSKA (reference sequence). Deletions cut 0 bases from V and 4 bases from J, with 15 bases between. The CDR3 has 16 residues.

The rearrangement uses TRBV25-1 and TRBJ2-1; D call uncertain. Germline V gene sequence: CDR1 MGHDK, CDR2 SYGVNS. There are 13 residues in the CDR3. Trimming removed 1 base at V and 7 bases at J, with 8 bases between. The CDR3 region has the DNA TGTGCCAGCAGTGAATCTAGGTGGAATGAGCAGTTCTTC. This translates into CASSESRWNEQFF.

This clonotype was recorded many times. This rearrangement joins TRBV12-3 or TRBV12-4 to TRBJ2-7; tentatively, D is TRBD2 (5 bases). The V and J ends lost 7 bases and 0 bases respectively, with 10 bases between them. The CDR3 contains 13 residues. CDR3 region: CASTLTTSYEQYV. The CDR3 DNA sequence: TGTGCCAGCACTTTGACTACCTCCTACGAGCAGTACGTC.

There are many counts of this clonotype. This chain joins TRBV5-1 and TRBJ2-3; 7 bases are shared with TRBD2. The germline V gene encodes CDR1 SGHRS and CDR2 YFSETQ. The V segment lost 4 bases and the J segment 3 bases; nucleotides outside the gene matches: 14. The CDR3 has 17 amino acids. The chain's CDR3 is CASSAWAASSGTDTQYF. DNA for the CDR3: TGCGCCAGCAGCGCATGGGCTGCCTCTAGCGGAACAGATACGCAGTATTTT.

This clonotype was seen a handful of times. The chain combines TRBV18 with TRBJ2-7; D is unresolved. Germline loops: CDR1 KGHSH, CDR2 LQKENI. This CDR3 is built from 13 residues. The germline V and J ends were trimmed by 3 bases and 3 bases, with 9 bases remaining between them. The CDR3 coding sequence is TGTGCCAGCTCACCGCTGGGTAACTACGAGCAGTACGTC. Its protein is CASSPLGNYEQYV.

This clonotype showed up many times. This chain uses TRBV19 with TRBJ1-5; D is possibly TRBD1 (6 bases). The CDR3 runs 13 residues. The germline gives CDR1 LNHDA, CDR2 SQIVND (reference sequence). Deletions cut 2 bases from V and 6 bases from J, with 8 bases between. This chain's CDR3 is CASSIKQGQPQHF. The DNA for the CDR3 is TGTGCCAGTAGTATAAAACAGGGTCAGCCCCAGCATTTT.

This clonotype was seen repeatedly, ten times or more. V is TRBV29-1 and J is TRBJ1-2; no definite D call. The germline CDR1 and CDR2 sequences are SQVTM and ANQGSEA. This CDR3 region has 14 residues. Deletions cut 6 bases from V and 2 bases from J, with 16 bases between. CDR3 bases: TGCAGCGTAGACGATAGAAAAGCCAACTATGGCTACACCTTC. This codes for CSVDDRKANYGYTF.

The rearrangement uses TRBV3-1 and TRBJ2-5; a possible D gene is TRBD1 (5 bases). This CDR3 comprises 14 residues. The V end was cut by 0 bases, the J end by 6 bases, with 11 bases between. CDR1 LGHDT and CDR2 YNNKEL come from the germline V gene (reference sequence). The CDR3 region has the DNA TGTGCCAGCAGCCAAGACAGGGTAACCCAGACCCAGTACTTC. This codes for CASSQDRVTQTQYF.

This clonotype was detected ten times or more. The V gene is TRBV4-3, the J gene TRBJ2-1; 11 nucleotides line up with TRBD2. CDR1 LGHNA and CDR2 YSLEER come from the germline V gene. Trimming cost V 0 bases and J 9 bases; bases outside gene matches: 4. The CDR3 is made up of 15 amino acids. The CDR3 coding sequence is TGCGCCAGCAGCCAAGATATGCTAGCGGGGGGTGAGCAGTTCTTC. This translates into CASSQDMLAGGEQFF.

This clonotype was found many times. The V gene is TRBV25-1, the J gene TRBJ2-5; D unclear. V was cut by 2 bases and J by 4 bases, with 20 bases left in between. This CDR3 region has 17 residues. Germline V gives CDR1 MGHDK, CDR2 SYGVNS. As DNA, the CDR3 is TGTGCCAGCAGTGAAAGAAAACCTGGAAATACCGGAGAGACCCAGTACTTC. Its protein is CASSERKPGNTGETQYF.

This clonotype was seen a single time. One end of the junction is discordant with germline, which a read error may explain. The CDR3 nucleotides read TGTGCCTGCAGTTTACCCCCCGCGCGTCCATACAATGAGCAGTTCTTC. This codes for CACSLPPARPYNEQFF. This sequence joins TRBV28 and TRBJ2-1; D not resolved. The germline gives CDR1 MDHEN, CDR2 SYDVKM. CDR3 length equals 16 residues.

The genes are TRBV19 and TRBJ1-3; TRBD1 agrees at 7 bases. V lost 7 bases and J lost 6; bases outside the gene matches: 12. The CDR3 has 15 amino acids. Germline CDR1 and CDR2: LNHDA and SQIVND (reference sequence). The CDR3 spells CASTRTTGRANTIYF. The CDR3 DNA is TGTGCCAGTACCAGAACGACAGGGAGAGCAAACACCATATATTTT.

The chain has TRBV20-1 and TRBJ2-4; D not resolved. In germline, CDR1 is DFQATT, CDR2 SNEGSKA (reference sequence). The ends were cut back, 3 bases at V and 8 bases at J, with 11 bases in the middle. The CDR3 runs 12 residues. The CDR3 sequence: CSASQIVDIQYF. The CDR3 DNA follows: TGCAGTGCTAGTCAGATCGTGGACATTCAGTACTTC.

This clonotype occurred many times. This chain uses TRBV7-9 with TRBJ1-2; 10 bases fit TRBD1. CDR1 is SEHNR and CDR2 is FQNEAQ in the germline V gene (reference sequence). V lost 5 bases and J lost 4; bases outside the gene matches: 7. CDR3 length: 15 amino acids. The CDR3 loop reads CASSQTGGEGYGYTF. The CDR3 nucleotides read TGTGCCAGCAGCCAGACAGGGGGCGAAGGCTATGGCTACACCTTC.

This clonotype was found many times. The chain uses TRBV4-1 and TRBJ1-2; no firm D call. CDR1 and CDR2 from the germline V gene are MGHRA and YSYEKL. The CDR3 consists of 13 residues. V lost 0 bases and J 1 base, leaving 3 bases between the germline ends. The CDR3 loop is CASSQDNNYGYTF. In DNA form, the CDR3 reads TGCGCCAGCAGCCAAGACAATAACTATGGCTACACCTTC.

There are a few counts of this clonotype. J is TRBJ2-5 and V is TRBV2; TRBD1 might be the D (5 bases). The V gene's germline CDR1 is SNHLY and CDR2 FYNNEI. This CDR3 contains 13 residues. The V gene lost 4 bases and the J gene lost 4 bases, with 10 bases spanning the gap. CDR3 nucleotides: TGTGCCAGCAGTGTAGACAGCCGAGAGACCCAGTACTTC. This encodes CASSVDSRETQYF.

This clonotype was found many times. The genes are TRBV20-1 and TRBJ2-1; 9 positions match TRBD2. J lost 0 bases, V lost 4 bases, and 10 bases had no gene match. CDR3 length: 17 amino acids. Germline V lookup: CDR1 DFQATT, CDR2 SNEGSKA (reference sequence). The CDR3 sequence is CSATGLASSDSYNEQFF. CDR3 nucleotides: TGCAGTGCTACGGGACTAGCTTCATCCGACTCCTACAATGAGCAGTTCTTC.

Ten or more counts support this clonotype. V is TRBV10-3 and J is TRBJ2-7, with D possibly being TRBD1 (6 bases). The CDR3 has 13 amino acids. Per the germline V gene, CDR1 is ENHRY and CDR2 is SYGVKD. V gave up 6 bases and J gave up 1 base, with 10 bases separating them. For the CDR3, the DNA is TGTGCCATCAGAGGGGACACTTCCTACGAGCAGTACGTC. The encoded protein is CAIRGDTSYEQYV.

This clonotype has ten or more counts. The chain couples TRBV20-1 to TRBJ1-1; D is perhaps TRBD1 (6 bases). The V end lost 6 bases, the J end lost 4 bases, and 12 bases lay between the germline ends. The germline V gene encodes CDR1 DFQATT and CDR2 SNEGSKA (reference sequence). The CDR3 covers 12 residues. The CDR3 nucleotides read TGCAGTGCCCGGGGGGCCGCCACTGAAGCTTTCTTT. It yields the protein CSARGAATEAFF.

This clonotype was seen many times. The V and J genes are TRBV18 and TRBJ2-1; D perhaps matches TRBD2 (6 bases). Trimming shortened V by 4 bases and J by 6 bases, and 10 bases separated the two germline ends. Germline-derived CDR1 and CDR2 are KGHSH and LQKENI. The CDR3 extends over 13 amino acids. CDR3 DNA sequence: TGTGCCAGCTCACTATCTAGCGCCAATGAGCAGTTCTTC. Translated: CASSLSSANEQFF.

The rearrangement uses TRBV7-2 and TRBJ1-4; D is undetermined. The V gene's germline CDR1 is SGHTA and CDR2 FQGNSA. This CDR3 has 14 amino acids. Trimming stripped 0 bases from V and 8 bases from J, with 10 bases between. DNA for the CDR3: TGTGCCAGCAGCTTAGCAGGGATTGGCGAAAAACTGTTTTTT. Protein product: CASSLAGIGEKLFF.

This clonotype occurred many times. J is TRBJ2-1 and V is TRBV18; TRBD2 matches at 7 bases. V trimming: 0 bases; J trimming: 9 bases; junction bases outside the gene matches: 11. CDR1 and CDR2 (germline): KGHSH, LQKENI. The CDR3 totals 16 residues. The CDR3 coding sequence is TGTGCCAGCTCACCACCGGATGCGGGAGCCCGGTTTGAGCAGTTCTTC. Protein: CASSPPDAGARFEQFF.